This paragraph reports one TCR beta chain. This record belongs to a study of T-cell reconstitution after alpha-beta-depleted transplantation in children. Deletions cut 0 bases from V and 5 bases from J, with 11 bases between. Looked up from germline, CDR1 is SGHRS and CDR2 is YFSETQ. CDR3 size: 14 residues. The TCRbeta library was prepared with unique molecular identifiers. MiXCR was run by TCRdb on the PCR reads, yielding one entry per CDR3 protein. Among 250,000 to 350,000 distinct CDR3 sequences, nearly 10% were seen once, and the ten largest hold 10%. The receptor was isolated from a human donor who donated a stem cell graft to a child with SCID. This specimen was PBMCs from the stem cell graft donor, taken from the stem cell graft. The chain couples TRBV5-1 to TRBJ2-5; the D is unclear. The CDR3 sequence: CASSLATPGETQYF. Here the CDR3 DNA reads TGCGCCAGCAGCTTGGCTACACCCGGGGAGACCCAGTACTTC.